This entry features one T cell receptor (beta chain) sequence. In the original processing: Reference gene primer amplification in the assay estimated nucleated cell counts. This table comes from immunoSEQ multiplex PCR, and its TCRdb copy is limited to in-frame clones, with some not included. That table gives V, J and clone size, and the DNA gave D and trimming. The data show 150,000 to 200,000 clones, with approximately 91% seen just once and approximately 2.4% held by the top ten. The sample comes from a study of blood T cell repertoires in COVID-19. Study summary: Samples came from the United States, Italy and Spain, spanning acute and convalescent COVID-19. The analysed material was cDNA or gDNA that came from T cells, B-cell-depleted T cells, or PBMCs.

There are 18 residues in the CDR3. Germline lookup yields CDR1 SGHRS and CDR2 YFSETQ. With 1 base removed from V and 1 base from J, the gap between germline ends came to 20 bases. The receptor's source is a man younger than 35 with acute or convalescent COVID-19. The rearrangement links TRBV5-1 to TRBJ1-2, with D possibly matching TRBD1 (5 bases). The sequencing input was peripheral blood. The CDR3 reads CASSLRGVWVSDNYGYTF. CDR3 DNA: TGCGCCAGCAGCTTGCGGGGGGTTTGGGTAAGTGATAACTATGGCTACACCTTC.